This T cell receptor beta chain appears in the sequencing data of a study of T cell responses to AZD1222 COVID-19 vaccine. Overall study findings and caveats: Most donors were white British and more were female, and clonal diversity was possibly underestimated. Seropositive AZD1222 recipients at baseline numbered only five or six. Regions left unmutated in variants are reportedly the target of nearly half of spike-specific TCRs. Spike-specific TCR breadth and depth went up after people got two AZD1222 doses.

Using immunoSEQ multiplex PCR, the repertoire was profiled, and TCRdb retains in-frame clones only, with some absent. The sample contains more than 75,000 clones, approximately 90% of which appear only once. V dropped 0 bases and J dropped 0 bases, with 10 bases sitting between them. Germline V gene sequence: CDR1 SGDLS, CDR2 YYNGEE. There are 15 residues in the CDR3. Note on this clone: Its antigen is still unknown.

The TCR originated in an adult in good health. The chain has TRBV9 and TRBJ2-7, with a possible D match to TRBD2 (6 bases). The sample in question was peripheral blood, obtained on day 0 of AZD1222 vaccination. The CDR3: CASSVGDLASYEQYF. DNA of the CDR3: TGTGCCAGCAGCGTAGGGGACTTAGCCTCCTACGAGCAGTACTTC.